These 5 T cell receptor beta chains came from one sample sequenced in a study of OX40 agonist ivuxolimab in advanced cancers. TCRdb's copy holds only in-frame clones and misses some; the assay was immunoSEQ multiplex PCR. This sample has some 90,000 clones; around 87% occur once, and the top ten carry about 4.5%. The sample consisted of CD4+ or CD8+ T cells sorted from blood, taken in a trial of the OX40 agonist ivuxolimab. The receptors were gathered from an adult with an advanced solid tumor such as melanoma, head and neck, liver or kidney cancer.

The chain joins TRBV6-5 to TRBJ2-5; no firm D call. Trimming removed 0 bases from V and 0 bases from J, with 8 bases in between. Per germline, CDR1 MNHEY and CDR2 SVGAGI. The CDR3 totals 15 residues. This CDR3 reads CASSYSWIYQETQYF. The CDR3 DNA reads as TGTGCCAGCAGTTACTCGTGGATCTACCAAGAGACCCAGTACTTC.

This chain joins TRBV5-1 and TRBJ2-1; 10 bases align to TRBD2. Looked up from germline, CDR1 is SGHRS and CDR2 is YFSETQ. The CDR3 is 15 residues long. The ends lost 4 bases at V and 0 bases at J; junction bases unmatched: 1. The CDR3 loop reads CASSPSGGSYNEQFF. DNA of the CDR3: TGCGCCAGCAGCCCTAGCGGGGGCTCCTACAATGAGCAGTTCTTC.

The chain is built from TRBV27 and TRBJ1-6; unclear D gene. The CDR3 loop spans 12 amino acids. Per germline, CDR1 MNHEY and CDR2 SMNVEV (reference sequence). Trimming stripped 6 bases from V and 6 bases from J, with 6 bases between. The CDR3 spells CASRTLNSPLHF. As DNA, the CDR3 is TGTGCCAGCAGGACACTTAATTCACCCCTCCACTTT.

This chain connects TRBV9 to TRBJ2-7; either TRBD1 or TRBD2 may supply D (5 bases each). CDR3 length: 17 residues. Germline values: CDR1 SGDLS, CDR2 YYNGEE. The V end lost 4 bases, the J end lost 3 bases, and 23 bases lay between the germline ends. CDR3 protein: CASSLIRPGRDHYEQYV. The CDR3 nucleotides read TGTGCCAGCAGCCTCATCCGACCCGGACGGGACCACTACGAGCAGTACGTC.

J is TRBJ1-2 and V is TRBV4-2, with a tentative D call TRBD1 (5 bases). This CDR3 has 16 amino acids. The germline CDR1 and CDR2 sequences are LGHNA and YNFKEQ. V was cut by 1 base and J by 2 bases, with 14 bases left in between. For the CDR3, the DNA is TGTGCCAGCAGCCAAGGCGCCGGGGCGTCGAACTATGGCTACACCTTC. Protein: CASSQGAGASNYGYTF.